This T cell receptor (beta chain) was identified in a study of blood T cells in healthy people across ages. A J-beta primer mix and a sample-barcoded 5' primer were used in a second PCR of about 7 to 12 cycles. TCRdb ran MiXCR on the 5' RACE reads and lists one entry per CDR3 protein. The sample carries over 1,500,000 distinct CDR3 sequences, less than 50% recorded once. V was pared by 2 bases and J by 6 bases, with 8 bases between. From germline, CDR1 is SNHLY and CDR2 FYNNEI. This CDR3 is 12 amino acids long. The sequence was collected from a woman aged 40 to 55 in good health. The gene calls are TRBV2 and TRBJ2-7, with unresolved D. The sequenced material came from blood. CDR3 DNA: TGTGCCAGCAGTGAAAATGGGTTCGAGCAGTACTTC. Translation gives CASSENGFEQYF.